The next 9 T cell receptor beta chains were all read from a single sample in a study of T-cell reconstitution after alpha-beta-depleted transplantation in children. Unique molecular identifiers were incorporated during preparation of the TCRbeta library. Each CDR3 protein gets one entry after TCRdb re-called the PCR reads with MiXCR. The top ten clones hold less than 45% of a sample with approximately 110,000 distinct CDR3 sequences, 10% to 13% of them seen once. Material: PBMCs, obtained before TCRalphabeta/CD19-depleted stem cell transplant. The receptor source for this set is a boy aged 2-9 years with acute lymphoblastic leukemia, due to receive a stem cell transplant.

Relative to its sample, this clonotype is medium-sized. This rearrangement joins TRBV20-1 to TRBJ2-1; 9 bases align to TRBD2. The length of the CDR3 is 17 residues. Germline V gene data show CDR1 as DFQATT and CDR2 as SNEGSKA (reference sequence). The J segment lost 9 bases and the V segment lost 2 bases, leaving 17 bases of the junction unmatched. The CDR3 nucleotides are TGCAGTGCTAGATGGGCTAGCGGGATCCACCCGGCGGGTGAGCAGTTCTTC. It is translated as CSARWASGIHPAGEQFF.

Written as DNA, the CDR3 is TGCAGTGCTAGAAATCTGGCTAGAGGGGACAATGAGCAGTTCTTC. Translated: CSARNLARGDNEQFF. The rearrangement joins TRBV20-1 to TRBJ2-1; D may correspond to TRBD1 or TRBD2 (5 bases each). Per the germline V gene, CDR1 is DFQATT and CDR2 is SNEGSKA (reference sequence). CDR3 length: 15 residues. Trimming removed 2 bases at V and 5 bases at J, with 16 bases between.

V is TRBV20-1 and J is TRBJ1-5; weak D call: TRBD1 (5 bases). Trimming stripped 6 bases from V and 3 bases from J, with 21 bases between. Germline V gene lookup returns CDR1 DFQATT and CDR2 SNEGSKA (reference sequence). The CDR3 consists of 16 residues. In DNA, the CDR3 is TGCAGTGCCAATACTGGGGGAGATATTGCCAATCAGCCCCAGCATTTT. Translating it yields CSANTGGDIANQPQHF.

This chain links TRBV11-1 with TRBJ2-2, with D possibly being TRBD1 (6 bases). Trimming pared 4 bases from V and 1 base from J, leaving 10 bases between. Looked up from germline, CDR1 is SGHAT and CDR2 is FQDESV (reference sequence). The CDR3 is made up of 15 amino acids. CDR3 bases: TGTGCCAGCAGCTACGACAGGCTGAACACCGGGGAGCTGTTTTTT. Its translation is CASSYDRLNTGELFF.

The V and J genes are TRBV29-1 and TRBJ1-1; D is undetermined. The germline V and J ends were trimmed by 3 bases and 6 bases, with 17 bases remaining between them. CDR1 SQVTM and CDR2 ANQGSEA come from the germline V gene. CDR3 length: 14 residues. CDR3 loop: CSVERRSNVPEAFF. DNA of the CDR3: TGCAGCGTTGAGCGACGGAGTAATGTCCCTGAAGCTTTCTTT.

The rearrangement uses TRBV10-3 and TRBJ2-1, with 12 bases fitting TRBD2. V gave up 0 bases and J gave up 3 bases; unmatched junction bases: 3. The CDR3 has 17 residues. In germline, CDR1 is ENHRY, CDR2 SYGVKD. The DNA of the CDR3 is TGTGCCATCAGTGAGTCTCCTAGCGGGAGGGGCTACAATGAGCAGTTCTTC. It translates to CAISESPSGRGYNEQFF.

The rearrangement uses TRBV5-1 and TRBJ1-1; D might be TRBD1 (5 bases). Deletions cut 0 bases from V and 5 bases from J, with 17 bases between. The CDR3 has 16 amino acids. The V gene's germline CDR1 is SGHRS and CDR2 YFSETQ. The CDR3 here is CASSLEGGAGGTEAFF. CDR3 nucleotides: TGCGCCAGCAGCTTGGAGGGTGGGGCCGGGGGGACTGAAGCTTTCTTT. Combining the CDR3 with reference TRBV5-1 and TRBJ1-1 gives the whole variable domain KAGVTQTPRYLIKTRGQQVTLSCSPISGHRSVSWYQQTPGQGLQFLFEYFSETQRNKGNFPGRFSGRQFSNSRSEMNVSTLELGDSALYLCASSLEGGAGGTEAFFGQGTRLTVV.

This chain links TRBV24-1 with TRBJ2-3, with 9 bases fitting TRBD2. This CDR3 region has 13 residues. V gave up 7 bases and J gave up 3 bases; unmatched junction bases: 1. The germline CDR1 and CDR2 sequences are KGHDR and SFDVKD. The CDR3 bases are TGTGCCACCAGGGCGGGAGGGACAGATACGCAGTATTTT. This codes for CATRAGGTDTQYF.

This clonotype came up a few times. The chain joins TRBV12-3 or TRBV12-4 to TRBJ1-5; D is unresolved. This CDR3 has 16 amino acids. V was shortened by 0 bases and J by 3 bases, with 12 bases between the two germline ends. CDR3 in amino acids: CASSLAPDILNQPQHF. Here the CDR3 DNA reads TGTGCCAGCAGTTTAGCGCCCGACATCCTCAATCAGCCCCAGCATTTT.